This T cell receptor (beta chain) was identified during a study of blood T cell repertoires in COVID-19. Study context: Italy, Spain and the United States were the sources of the convalescent and acute COVID-19 samples. In each case, the material was cDNA or gDNA derived from T cells, B-cell-depleted T cells, or PBMCs.

Original data processing: Estimation of nucleated cell counts was performed using reference gene primer amplification. Some clones are missing from TCRdb's copy, which holds only in-frame ones; the method was immunoSEQ multiplex PCR. V, J and clone size derive from that table, while D and trimming were established from the DNA sequence. This table has tens of thousands of clones, 86% appearing once. The V gene end was trimmed by 8 bases and the J gene end by 0 bases; junction bases not matched to a gene: 8. The CDR3 extends over 15 amino acids. Germline values: CDR1 LNHDA, CDR2 SQIVND (reference sequence).

The sample taken for sequencing was peripheral blood. The chain employs TRBV19 and TRBJ2-3; TRBD2 aligns across 7 bases. This TCR was sampled from a young man with acute or convalescent COVID-19. CDR3 nucleotide sequence: TGTGCCAGTGGAAAGTATAGCGGGAGCACAGATACGCAGTATTTT. This encodes CASGKYSGSTDTQYF.